What follows are 30 T cell receptor beta chains derived from one specimen sequenced in a study of blood T cells in healthy people across ages. Through a sample-barcoded 5' primer and a J-beta primer mix, a second PCR was run for roughly 6 to 12 cycles. From the 5' RACE reads, TCRdb called clonotypes with MiXCR, one entry per CDR3 protein. The sample has roughly 1.5 million distinct CDR3 sequences, 42% seen once. Source material: blood. All receptors derive from a woman between 18 and 29 years old in good health.

The V call is TRBV14, the J call TRBJ2-7; weak D call: TRBD2 (5 bases). Trimming took 0 bases from V and 0 from J, leaving 9 bases between them. The V gene's germline CDR1 is SGHDN and CDR2 FVKESK. This CDR3 comprises 15 residues. CDR3 bases: TGTGCCAGCAGCCAAGATTACGGGGACTCCTACGAGCAGTACTTC. Its protein is CASSQDYGDSYEQYF.

The V and J genes are TRBV5-1 and TRBJ1-1; no clear D. Germline V gene lookup returns CDR1 SGHRS and CDR2 YFSETQ. Between the trimmed V and J ends, which lost 3 bases and 7 bases, there was a span of 16 bases. This CDR3 spans 14 amino acids. The CDR3 reads CASSSTGRVGEAFF. For the CDR3, the DNA is TGCGCCAGCAGCTCTACTGGCCGGGTTGGTGAAGCTTTCTTT.

This chain links TRBV18 with TRBJ2-1, with TRBD2 matching over 12 bases. Germline V gene data show CDR1 as KGHSH and CDR2 as LQKENI. The CDR3 is 19 residues long. Trimming removed 0 bases from V and 4 bases from J; junction bases left unmatched: 10. This chain's CDR3 is CASSPPTGGLAGFYNEQFF. In nucleotides, the CDR3 is TGTGCCAGCTCACCACCGACGGGCGGACTAGCGGGGTTTTACAATGAGCAGTTCTTC.

This chain links TRBV11-2 with TRBJ2-5; TRBD1 aligns across 7 bases. This CDR3 has 15 residues. The V and J ends lost 4 bases and 1 base, in that order; junction bases with no gene match: 6. Germline V gives CDR1 SGHAT, CDR2 FQNNGV. The CDR3: CASSSQGQTQETQYF. The CDR3, as DNA: TGTGCCAGCAGCTCACAGGGACAGACCCAAGAGACCCAGTACTTC. Filled out from reference TRBV11-2 and TRBJ2-5, the complete variable domain reads EAGVAQSPRYKIIEKRQSVAFWCNPISGHATLYWYQQILGQGPKLLIQFQNNGVVDDSQLPKDRFSAERLKGVDSTLKIQPAKLEDSAVYLCASSSQGQTQETQYFGPGTRLLVL.

Only a few counts were recorded for this clonotype. The genes are TRBV5-1 and TRBJ2-3; D unclear. The CDR3 has 15 amino acids. The V end lost 0 bases, the J end lost 0 bases, and 8 bases lay between the germline ends. Germline-derived CDR1 and CDR2 are SGHRS and YFSETQ. DNA for the CDR3: TGCGCCAGCAGCTTGGCAGAGATCAGCACAGATACGCAGTATTTT. It codes for CASSLAEISTDTQYF.

J is TRBJ2-3 and V is TRBV10-3; D could derive from TRBD1 or TRBD2 (5 bases each). Germline V gives CDR1 ENHRY, CDR2 SYGVKD. V lost 3 bases, J lost 4 bases, and 14 bases lay in between. This CDR3 spans 15 amino acids. The chain's CDR3 is CAISDGGRGADTQYF. For the CDR3, the DNA is TGTGCCATCAGTGATGGTGGGAGAGGGGCAGATACGCAGTATTTT.

This clonotype was seen more than once but under ten times. This sequence joins TRBV2 and TRBJ1-5; D possibly corresponds to TRBD1 (5 bases). Trimming took off 8 bases at V and 10 bases at J, with 18 bases between the two ends. The germline gives CDR1 SNHLY, CDR2 FYNNEI. This CDR3 spans 13 amino acids. The CDR3, as DNA: TGTGCCAGCGGCGGCCAGGGAAGGTTTCCCCAGCATTTT. Its translation is CASGGQGRFPQHF.

The chain employs TRBV9 and TRBJ2-1; D is uncertain. V gave up 0 bases and J gave up 9 bases, with 10 bases separating them. Germline V lookup: CDR1 SGDLS, CDR2 YYNGEE. CDR3 size: 13 residues. The DNA for the CDR3 is TGTGCCAGCAGCGTAGAGGGTGCTCGTGAGCAGTTCTTC. This encodes CASSVEGAREQFF.

The V gene is TRBV7-2, the J gene TRBJ2-3; D is unclear. Germline V lookup: CDR1 SGHTA, CDR2 FQGNSA. The CDR3 runs 14 residues. Trimming removed 10 bases at V and 2 bases at J, with 16 bases between. The CDR3 DNA reads TGTGCCATAAGTTGGGTGGCAGACACAGATACGCAGTATTTT. This translates into CAISWVADTDTQYF.

This clonotype was found a few times. This rearrangement joins TRBV29-1 to TRBJ2-7, with D perhaps matching TRBD1 (6 bases). Germline CDR1 SQVTM, CDR2 ANQGSEA. V gave up 7 bases and J gave up 3 bases, with 10 bases separating them. This CDR3 is built from 11 residues. The CDR3 loop reads CSGRGGYEQYF. DNA of the CDR3: TGCAGCGGGAGAGGGGGCTACGAGCAGTACTTC.

The sample holds many counts of this clonotype. V gene TRBV10-3 combines with J gene TRBJ2-1; D is possibly TRBD1 (5 bases). V was clipped by 4 bases and J by 4 bases, with 8 bases between them. This CDR3 contains 13 residues. Looked up from germline, CDR1 is ENHRY and CDR2 is SYGVKD. The CDR3 protein is CAISADSYNEQFF. CDR3 coding DNA: TGTGCCATCAGTGCTGACAGTTACAATGAGCAGTTCTTC.

This clonotype occurred once. The genes are TRBV9 and TRBJ1-2, with D unclear. Trimming left V 4 bases short and J 9 bases short, with 16 bases between. Germline values: CDR1 SGDLS, CDR2 YYNGEE. The CDR3 length is 13 residues. The DNA of the CDR3 is TGTGCCAGCAGCCCCTACCAATTGACGAGCTACACCTTC. This encodes CASSPYQLTSYTF. Full variable domain (missing parts from reference TRBV9 and TRBJ1-2): DSGVTQTPKHLITATGQRVTLRCSPRSGDLSVYWYQQSLDQGLQFLIQYYNGEERAKGNILERFSAQQFPDLHSELNLSSLELGDSALYFCASSPYQLTSYTFGSGTRLTVV.

This clonotype has only one observation. The gene calls are TRBV25-1 and TRBJ2-1, with 12 bases that match TRBD2. With V trimmed by 3 bases and J by 8 bases, 11 bases remained unmatched. Germline CDR1 is MGHDK and CDR2 is SYGVNS. This CDR3 is 17 amino acids long. As DNA, the CDR3 is TGTGCCAGCAGTGATAGCCCCCGGACTAGCGGGGTGTATGAGCAGTTCTTC. Protein sequence: CASSDSPRTSGVYEQFF.

At least ten counts were recorded for this clonotype. The CDR3 sequence is CSATGGPSSYEQYF. The DNA for the CDR3 is TGCAGTGCTACGGGAGGCCCAAGCTCCTACGAGCAGTACTTC. This chain connects TRBV20-1 to TRBJ2-7; 7 bases fit TRBD2. The germline V gene encodes CDR1 DFQATT and CDR2 SNEGSKA (reference sequence). CDR3 length: 14 amino acids. Germline trimming cut 4 bases from V and 0 bases from J; bases unmatched to any gene: 6.

In its sample, this clonotype was seen once. The chain joins TRBV20-1 to TRBJ1-2; no reliable D call. The germline V gene encodes CDR1 DFQATT and CDR2 SNEGSKA (reference sequence). V lost 3 bases to trimming and J lost 4 bases, with 12 bases between them. The CDR3 is 13 amino acids. CDR3 region: CSASSQETYGYTF. CDR3 bases: TGCAGTGCTAGCTCCCAGGAGACCTATGGCTACACCTTC.

The table lists this clonotype with a few counts. The V call is TRBV5-1, the J call TRBJ2-5; D possibly matches TRBD1 or TRBD2 (6 bases each). V lost 4 bases and J lost 11, with 30 bases in between. This CDR3 is built from 17 residues. The V gene's germline CDR1 is SGHRS and CDR2 YFSETQ. CDR3 coding DNA: TGCGCCAGCAGCCCAGCGCTTGGGGGGTTAGGGGACAATGAGCAGTACTTC. This encodes CASSPALGGLGDNEQYF.

This clonotype showed up just a few times. The chain combines TRBV5-1 with TRBJ2-5, with 10 bases lining up with TRBD2. Germline V gene lookup returns CDR1 SGHRS and CDR2 YFSETQ. The CDR3 is 15 residues long. With 0 bases clipped from V and 11 bases from J, the junction kept 10 bases outside the gene matches. CDR3 in DNA: TGCGCCAGCAGCTTGGGTGCTAGCGGGAGTGGAGAGCAGTACTTC. Translating it yields CASSLGASGSGEQYF.

Note on this clonotype: An end of the junction does not agree with germline; a read error may underlie this. The CDR3 region has the DNA TGTGCAAGCACCTCAATACTAGCGGGAAATGAGCAGTTCTTC. Translated: CASTSILAGNEQFF. This chain links TRBV7-9 with TRBJ2-1; 10 positions agree with TRBD2. This CDR3 region has 14 residues. The germline V gene has CDR1 SEHNR and CDR2 FQNEAQ (reference sequence).

V usage is TRBV3-1 and J usage is TRBJ2-7; 10 bases map to TRBD2. The DNA end lines up better with TRBJ2-5; the J call may be wrong. The germline V gene has CDR1 LGHDT and CDR2 YNNKEL (reference sequence). This CDR3 spans 16 amino acids. CDR3: CASSPKTSGYLETQYF. The CDR3 coding sequence is TGTGCCAGCAGCCCCAAGACTAGCGGGTATCTGGAGACCCAGTACTTC.

This clonotype has only a few counts. The chain is built from TRBV6-1 and TRBJ2-5; D possibly corresponds to TRBD1 (6 bases). V was shortened by 10 bases and J by 2 bases, with 17 bases between the two germline ends. Germline V gives CDR1 MNHNS, CDR2 SASEGT. The CDR3 extends over 14 amino acids. For the CDR3, the DNA is TGTGCCACCCTACCAGACAGGACACAAGAGACCCAGTACTTC. Translating it yields CATLPDRTQETQYF.

This clonotype turned up a few times. The chain uses TRBV7-2 and TRBJ2-5; D is perhaps TRBD1 (5 bases). The CDR3 consists of 15 residues. Germline V lookup: CDR1 SGHTA, CDR2 FQGNSA. V gave up 4 bases and J gave up 2 bases, with 14 bases separating them. The CDR3 sequence is CASSSWVQAQETQYF. The CDR3 nucleotides read TGTGCCAGCAGCTCCTGGGTACAGGCACAAGAGACCCAGTACTTC.

The chain employs TRBV15 and TRBJ1-6, with 8 nucleotides matching TRBD1. Trimming cost V 2 bases and J 9 bases; bases outside gene matches: 6. The CDR3 loop spans 15 amino acids. Germline CDR1 LNHNV, CDR2 YYDKDF (reference sequence). The CDR3 sequence is CATSRNDRGGSPLHF. CDR3 sequence (DNA): TGTGCCACCAGCAGAAACGACAGGGGCGGTTCACCCCTCCACTTT.

The chain has TRBV6-4 and TRBJ1-2, with TRBD1 matching over 9 bases. This CDR3 has 15 residues. The ends lost 4 bases at V and 4 bases at J; junction bases unmatched: 7. Germline-derived CDR1 and CDR2 are MRHNA and SNTAGT. The CDR3 is CASSAGTGFGYGYTF. CDR3 sequence (DNA): TGTGCCAGCAGTGCGGGGACAGGGTTTGGCTATGGCTACACCTTC.

This clonotype was seen a handful of times. This rearrangement joins TRBV6-5 to TRBJ2-1; possible D gene TRBD2, 7 bases. Germline values: CDR1 MNHEY, CDR2 SVGAGI. The CDR3 has 17 residues. The V end lost 0 bases, the J end lost 3 bases, and 15 bases lay between the germline ends. CDR3 region: CASSYSGGAIHYNEQFF. CDR3 DNA: TGTGCCAGCAGTTACTCGGGGGGGGCAATACACTACAATGAGCAGTTCTTC.

The rearrangement joins TRBV29-1 to TRBJ1-2; 9 bases line up with TRBD1. The CDR3 totals 13 residues. V gave up 5 bases and J gave up 6 bases; unmatched junction bases: 7. CDR1 is SQVTM, CDR2 ANQGSEA, per germline. CDR3 in DNA: TGCAGCGTTACAGGGGGCGCCCAGGATGGCTACACCTTC. Its translation is CSVTGGAQDGYTF.

This clonotype came up once. V and J are TRBV11-2 and TRBJ1-2, with D perhaps matching TRBD1 (5 bases). This CDR3 spans 16 amino acids. Germline CDR1 reads SGHAT; CDR2 reads FQNNGV. Deletions cut 4 bases from V and 4 bases from J, with 19 bases between. CDR3 region: CASSSNTGTESYGYTF. The CDR3 DNA is TGTGCCAGCAGCTCAAACACCGGGACGGAATCCTATGGCTACACCTTC. Based on the CDR3 plus reference TRBV11-2 and TRBJ1-2, the full variable domain is EAGVAQSPRYKIIEKRQSVAFWCNPISGHATLYWYQQILGQGPKLLIQFQNNGVVDDSQLPKDRFSAERLKGVDSTLKIQPAKLEDSAVYLCASSSNTGTESYGYTFGSGTRLTVV.

This clonotype was observed many times. The chain joins TRBV4-3 to TRBJ2-4, with TRBD1 identical over 8 bases. The V and J ends lost 1 base and 7 bases, in that order; junction bases with no gene match: 3. The germline V gene encodes CDR1 LGHNA and CDR2 YSLEER. The CDR3 covers 14 residues. For the CDR3, the DNA is TGCGCCAGCAGCCAAGGACAGGGGAGGAACATTCAGTACTTC. Encoded protein: CASSQGQGRNIQYF.

This clonotype was counted only a few times. The V call is TRBV7-6, the J call TRBJ2-3, with TRBD2 as a possible D gene (6 bases). CDR1 is SGHVS, CDR2 FNYEAQ, per germline. Trimming removed 1 base from V and 5 bases from J, with 13 bases in between. The CDR3 length is 15 residues. Written as DNA, the CDR3 is TGTGCCAGCAGCTTAGGGGGGGTAGCTCTAGATACGCAGTATTTT. Amino acids: CASSLGGVALDTQYF.

This sequence joins TRBV20-1 and TRBJ2-1; 9 positions match TRBD2. The DNA matches TRBJ2-7 better at its end, which makes the J call doubtful. CDR1 DFQATT and CDR2 SNEGSKA come from the germline V gene (reference sequence). The CDR3 contains 16 residues. CDR3 region: CSARRDSGSLYNEQYF. CDR3 nucleotides: TGCAGTGCTAGAAGGGATAGCGGGAGTCTCTACAATGAGCAGTACTTC.

This clonotype was detected only once. This chain connects TRBV28 to TRBJ2-5; TRBD1 aligns across 8 bases. V trimming: 6 bases; J trimming: 11 bases; junction bases outside the gene matches: 17. Germline V gives CDR1 MDHEN, CDR2 SYDVKM. The CDR3 runs 15 residues. Here the CDR3 DNA reads TGTGCCAGCAGCCGACAGACAGGGGCCGAACCGGAGCAGTACTTC. This codes for CASSRQTGAEPEQYF.